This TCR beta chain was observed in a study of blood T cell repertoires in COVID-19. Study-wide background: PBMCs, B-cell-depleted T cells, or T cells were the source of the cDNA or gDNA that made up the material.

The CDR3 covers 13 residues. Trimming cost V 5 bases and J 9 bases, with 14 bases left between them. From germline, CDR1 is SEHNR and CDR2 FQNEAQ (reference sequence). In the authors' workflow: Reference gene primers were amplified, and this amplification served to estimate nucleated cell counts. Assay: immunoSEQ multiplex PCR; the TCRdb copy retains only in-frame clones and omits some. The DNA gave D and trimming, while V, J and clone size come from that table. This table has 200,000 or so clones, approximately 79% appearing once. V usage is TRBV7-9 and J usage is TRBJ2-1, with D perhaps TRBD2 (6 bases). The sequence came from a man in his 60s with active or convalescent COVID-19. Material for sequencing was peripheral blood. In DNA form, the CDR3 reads TGTGCCAGCAGCCCGAGGGCTAGCGCTGAGCAGTTCTTC. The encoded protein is CASSPRASAEQFF.